This TCR beta chain was found in a study of T-cell reconstitution after alpha-beta-depleted transplantation in children. V trimming: 6 bases; J trimming: 1 base; junction bases outside the gene matches: 13. Germline lookup yields CDR1 DFQATT and CDR2 SNEGSKA (reference sequence). This CDR3 spans 18 amino acids. TCRbeta library construction was performed incorporating unique molecular identifiers. Each CDR3 protein is one row after TCRdb ran MiXCR on the PCR reads. The top ten hold 6.2% of the sample, which has hundreds of thousands of distinct CDR3 sequences, about a tenth seen once. A few counts support this clonotype.

The origin of this receptor is a human donor who donated a stem cell graft to a child with acute lymphoblastic leukemia. This specimen was PBMCs from the stem cell graft donor, taken from the stem cell graft. The rearrangement links TRBV20-1 to TRBJ2-5; 14 bases fit TRBD2. CDR3 sequence reads: CSAAGTSGGLNLQETQYF. For the CDR3, the DNA is TGCAGTGCCGCCGGGACTAGCGGGGGCTTGAACCTCCAAGAGACCCAGTACTTC.